Below, 27 T cell receptor beta chains from the same sample are listed, as sequenced in a study of T cell clusters in autoimmune cytopenias. One tube held mixed TRB-A and TRB-B primer pools for touch-down PCR. No DNA is given; TCRdb re-called the multiplex PCR reads and lists each CDR3 protein once. The specimen's table records about 5,900 distinct CDR3 sequences. Each sample's input was around 250 ng genomic DNA, about 38,000 genome equivalents. Sequencing was carried out using peripheral blood. The source is a human donor with an autoimmune cytopenia or autoimmune hepatitis (not recorded which).

This chain's CDR3 is CASSDLQGAVNIQYF. V usage is TRBV6-2 or TRBV6-3 and J usage is TRBJ2-4; TCRdb lists TRBD1, though no DNA is available to test this call. Germline V gene data show CDR1 as MNHEY and CDR2 as SVGEGT. This CDR3 has 15 amino acids.

The chain's CDR3 is CASSQDSNTGELFF. The rearrangement links TRBV4-2 to TRBJ2-2. The CDR3 totals 14 residues. CDR1 and CDR2 from the germline V gene are LGHNA and YNFKEQ.

The chain uses TRBV6-2 or TRBV6-3 and TRBJ1-1; TCRdb's D call of TRBD1 is untestable without DNA. Looked up from germline, CDR1 is MNHEY and CDR2 is SVGEGT. The CDR3 has 15 amino acids. CDR3: CASSYTPEPRFEAFF.

The chain has TRBV18 and TRBJ1-1. This CDR3 is 13 amino acids long. CDR1 is KGHSH and CDR2 is LQKENI in the germline V gene. The CDR3 is CASSPSRDTEAFF.

This clonotype is deemed medium-sized by its frequency. CDR3: CASGLQATNEKLFF. J is TRBJ1-4 and V is TRBV6-5. The CDR3 is made up of 14 amino acids. Per the germline V gene, CDR1 is MNHEY and CDR2 is SVGAGI.

This clonotype counts as medium-sized by frequency. The rearrangement uses TRBV27 and TRBJ1-1; TCRdb lists TRBD1, though no DNA is available to test this call. There are 13 residues in the CDR3. The germline V gene has CDR1 MNHEY and CDR2 SMNVEV (reference sequence). The CDR3 sequence is CASSLGTGARAFF.

V and J are TRBV12-3 or TRBV12-4 and TRBJ2-7; TCRdb reports TRBD1, a call that lacks DNA to check it against. The CDR3 length is 14 residues. CDR3 protein: CASRTGGFSYEQYF.

The chain couples TRBV13 to TRBJ2-7; the TCRdb D gene call, TRBD2, has no DNA to confirm it. Germline V gene lookup returns CDR1 PRHDT and CDR2 FYEKMQ (reference sequence). The length of the CDR3 is 14 residues. The CDR3 sequence: CASRPPGLVYEQYF.

This clonotype is classed as medium-sized by frequency. This chain joins TRBV6-5 and TRBJ1-3. Germline assignment: CDR1 MNHEY and CDR2 SVGAGI. This CDR3 has 16 amino acids. The CDR3 region is CASSYSGYPSGNTIYF.

This clonotype is medium-sized (0.01 to 0.1%) by frequency. The rearrangement uses TRBV19 and TRBJ2-3. CDR1 and CDR2 (germline): LNHDA, SQIVND (reference sequence). The CDR3 is 15 residues long. The chain's CDR3 is CASSIWVTPTDTQYF.

Frequency places this clonotype as medium-sized. The CDR3 sequence is CASSPDTSRPYNEQFF. V and J are TRBV5-5 and TRBJ2-1; TCRdb proposes TRBD2, but this gene call is untestable without DNA. Germline CDR1 is SGHKS and CDR2 is YYEKEE (reference sequence). The CDR3 sequence is 16 residues long.

This clonotype is identified as medium-sized from frequency. CDR3 sequence reads: CASTERTASGNTIYF. The rearrangement uses TRBV19 and TRBJ1-3; TCRdb's assignment of TRBD1 cannot be checked, as there is no DNA. The germline V gene has CDR1 LNHDA and CDR2 SQIVND (reference sequence). The CDR3 covers 15 residues.

The chain recombines TRBV5-4 with TRBJ1-1; the TCRdb D gene call, TRBD1, has no DNA to confirm it. The germline CDR1 and CDR2 sequences are SGHNT and YYREEE (reference sequence). CDR3 length equals 21 residues. CDR3 residues: CASTRFALAPPQQGRRPEAFF.

This clonotype counts as medium-sized by frequency. The chain has TRBV5-4 and TRBJ1-2; TCRdb gives TRBD1 as the D gene, but with no DNA this cannot be confirmed. CDR3 size: 15 residues. Looked up from germline, CDR1 is SGHNT and CDR2 is YYREEE (reference sequence). CDR3 in amino acids: CASSPDGTATYGYTF.

This clonotype ranks as medium-sized in terms of frequency. V usage is TRBV19 and J usage is TRBJ1-5; the D call of TRBD1 rests on TCRdb alone, since no DNA is present to check it. Germline CDR1 LNHDA, CDR2 SQIVND (reference sequence). The length of the CDR3 is 15 residues. CDR3 residues: CATHKGQASNQPQHF.

By frequency, this clonotype is medium-sized. V and J are TRBV18 and TRBJ2-5; without DNA, the TCRdb call of TRBD1 cannot be checked. Looked up from germline, CDR1 is KGHSH and CDR2 is LQKENI. The CDR3 totals 14 residues. The CDR3 region is CASSPGRSPGSQYF. Based on the CDR3 plus reference TRBV18 and TRBJ2-5, the full variable domain is NAGVMQNPRHLVRRRGQEARLRCSPMKGHSHVYWYRQLPEEGLKFMVYLQKENIIDESGMPKERFSAEFPKEGPSILRIQQVVRGDSAAYFCASSPGRSPGSQYFGPGTRLLVL.

In terms of frequency, this clonotype is medium-sized (0.01 to 0.1%). This chain joins TRBV27 and TRBJ1-3; TCRdb gives TRBD1 as the D gene, but with no DNA this cannot be confirmed. Germline V gene lookup returns CDR1 MNHEY and CDR2 SMNVEV (reference sequence). This CDR3 comprises 16 residues. The CDR3 sequence is CASSSFGPSSGNTIYF.

This clonotype is identified as medium-sized from frequency. The chain joins TRBV27 to TRBJ2-3. The CDR3 loop spans 13 amino acids. Germline values: CDR1 MNHEY, CDR2 SMNVEV (reference sequence). CDR3 in amino acids: CASRIGSTDTQYF.

By frequency, this clonotype registers medium-sized (0.01 to 0.1%). The V gene is TRBV27, the J gene TRBJ2-3; TCRdb's D call, TRBD2, is unchecked because there is no DNA. Germline CDR1 is MNHEY and CDR2 is SMNVEV (reference sequence). The CDR3 runs 16 residues. Here the CDR3 reads CASSKRGPDGTDTQYF.

The rearrangement links TRBV20-1 to TRBJ1-1. Germline V gives CDR1 DFQATT, CDR2 SNEGSKA (reference sequence). The CDR3 totals 12 residues. CDR3: CSARGGSARAFF.

Judged by frequency, this clonotype is medium-sized. V usage is TRBV6-2 or TRBV6-3 and J usage is TRBJ1-2; the TRBD1 assignment by TCRdb is unverifiable without DNA. The CDR3 length is 14 residues. CDR1 is MNHEY and CDR2 is SVGEGT in the germline V gene. This CDR3 is CASSYRLSEQEYTF.

The gene calls are TRBV11-2 and TRBJ1-6; lacking DNA, the TRBD1 call made by TCRdb goes unchecked. The CDR3 runs 20 residues. The germline gives CDR1 SGHAT, CDR2 FQNNGV. The CDR3 sequence is CASSSRGGTGGTSYNSPLHF.

By frequency, this clonotype is medium-sized. The rearrangement joins TRBV30 to TRBJ2-5; TCRdb reports TRBD1, a call that lacks DNA to check it against. Germline CDR1 GTSNPN, CDR2 SVGIG (reference sequence). CDR3 length: 15 residues. This CDR3 is CAWSVGQSREETQYF. The variable domain in full, completed from reference TRBV30 and TRBJ2-5, reads SQTIHQWPATLVQPVGSPLSLECTVEGTSNPNLYWYRQAAGRGLQLLFYSVGIGQISSEVPQNLSASRPQDRQFILSSKKLLLSDSGFYLCAWSVGQSREETQYFGPGTRLLVL.

This clonotype shows up as medium-sized (0.01 to 0.1%) by frequency. The genes are TRBV6-2 or TRBV6-3 and TRBJ2-2; TCRdb names TRBD2, which stays unverified in the absence of DNA. CDR3 size: 14 residues. Germline loops: CDR1 MNHEY, CDR2 SVGEGT. Here the CDR3 reads CASRTSINTGELFF.

The genes are TRBV28 and TRBJ1-2; TCRdb's D call of TRBD1 is untestable without DNA. The CDR3 runs to 15 residues. The germline V gene encodes CDR1 MDHEN and CDR2 SYDVKM. This CDR3 reads CASRLPGQGNYGYTF.

This clonotype registers medium-sized (0.01 to 0.1%) by frequency. V and J are TRBV30 and TRBJ1-5; without DNA, the TCRdb call of TRBD1 cannot be checked. From germline, CDR1 is GTSNPN and CDR2 SVGIG (reference sequence). This CDR3 has 14 amino acids. The CDR3: CAWRDRDSNQPQHF.

This chain joins TRBV12-3 or TRBV12-4 and TRBJ1-1; TCRdb's D call, TRBD1, is unchecked because there is no DNA. CDR3 length: 15 amino acids. The CDR3 loop is CASSSRGQLNTEAFF.